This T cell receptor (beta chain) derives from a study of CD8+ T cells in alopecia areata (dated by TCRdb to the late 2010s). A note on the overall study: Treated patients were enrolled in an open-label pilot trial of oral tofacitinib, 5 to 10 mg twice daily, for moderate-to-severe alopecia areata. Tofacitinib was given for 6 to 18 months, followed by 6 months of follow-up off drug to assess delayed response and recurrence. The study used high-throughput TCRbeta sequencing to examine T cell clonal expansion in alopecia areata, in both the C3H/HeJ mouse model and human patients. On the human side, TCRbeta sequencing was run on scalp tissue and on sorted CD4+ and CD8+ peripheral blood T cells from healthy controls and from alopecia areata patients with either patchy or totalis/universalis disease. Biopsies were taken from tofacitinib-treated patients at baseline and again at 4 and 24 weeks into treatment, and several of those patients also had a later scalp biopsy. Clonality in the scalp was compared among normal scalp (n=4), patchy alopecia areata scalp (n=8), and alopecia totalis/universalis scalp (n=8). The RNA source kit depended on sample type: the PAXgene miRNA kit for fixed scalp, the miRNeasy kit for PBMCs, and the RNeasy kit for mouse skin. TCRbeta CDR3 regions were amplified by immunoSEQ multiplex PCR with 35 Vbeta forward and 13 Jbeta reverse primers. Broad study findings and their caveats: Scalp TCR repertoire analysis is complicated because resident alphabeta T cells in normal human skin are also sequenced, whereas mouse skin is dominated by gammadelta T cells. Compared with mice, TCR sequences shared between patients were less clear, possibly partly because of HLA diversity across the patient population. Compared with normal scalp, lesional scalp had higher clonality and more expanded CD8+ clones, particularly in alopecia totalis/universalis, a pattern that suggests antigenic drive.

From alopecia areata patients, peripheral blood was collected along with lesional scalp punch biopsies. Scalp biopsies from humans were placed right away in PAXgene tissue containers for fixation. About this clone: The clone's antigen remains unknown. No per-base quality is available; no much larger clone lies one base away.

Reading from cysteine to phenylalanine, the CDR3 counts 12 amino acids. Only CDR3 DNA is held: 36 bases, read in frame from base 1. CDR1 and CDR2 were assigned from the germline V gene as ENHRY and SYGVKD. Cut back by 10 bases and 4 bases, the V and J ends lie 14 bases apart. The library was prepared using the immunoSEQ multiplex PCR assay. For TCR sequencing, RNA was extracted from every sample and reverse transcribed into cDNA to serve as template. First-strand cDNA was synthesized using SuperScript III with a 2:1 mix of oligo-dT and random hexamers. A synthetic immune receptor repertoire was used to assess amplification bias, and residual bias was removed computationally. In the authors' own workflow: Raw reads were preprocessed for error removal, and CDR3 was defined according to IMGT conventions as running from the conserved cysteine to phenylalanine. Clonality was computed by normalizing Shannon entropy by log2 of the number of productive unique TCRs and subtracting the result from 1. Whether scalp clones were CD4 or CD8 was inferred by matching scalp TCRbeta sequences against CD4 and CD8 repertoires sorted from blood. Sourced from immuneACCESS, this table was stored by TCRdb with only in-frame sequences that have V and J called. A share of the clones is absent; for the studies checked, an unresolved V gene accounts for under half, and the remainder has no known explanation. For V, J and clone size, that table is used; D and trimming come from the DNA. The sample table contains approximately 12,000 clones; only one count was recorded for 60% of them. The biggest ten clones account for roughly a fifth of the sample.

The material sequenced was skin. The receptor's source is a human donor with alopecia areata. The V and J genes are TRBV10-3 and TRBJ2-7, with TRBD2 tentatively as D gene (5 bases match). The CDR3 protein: CATRSPGYEQYF. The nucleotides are TGTGCCACCCGGAGCCCGGGGTACGAGCAGTACTTC.